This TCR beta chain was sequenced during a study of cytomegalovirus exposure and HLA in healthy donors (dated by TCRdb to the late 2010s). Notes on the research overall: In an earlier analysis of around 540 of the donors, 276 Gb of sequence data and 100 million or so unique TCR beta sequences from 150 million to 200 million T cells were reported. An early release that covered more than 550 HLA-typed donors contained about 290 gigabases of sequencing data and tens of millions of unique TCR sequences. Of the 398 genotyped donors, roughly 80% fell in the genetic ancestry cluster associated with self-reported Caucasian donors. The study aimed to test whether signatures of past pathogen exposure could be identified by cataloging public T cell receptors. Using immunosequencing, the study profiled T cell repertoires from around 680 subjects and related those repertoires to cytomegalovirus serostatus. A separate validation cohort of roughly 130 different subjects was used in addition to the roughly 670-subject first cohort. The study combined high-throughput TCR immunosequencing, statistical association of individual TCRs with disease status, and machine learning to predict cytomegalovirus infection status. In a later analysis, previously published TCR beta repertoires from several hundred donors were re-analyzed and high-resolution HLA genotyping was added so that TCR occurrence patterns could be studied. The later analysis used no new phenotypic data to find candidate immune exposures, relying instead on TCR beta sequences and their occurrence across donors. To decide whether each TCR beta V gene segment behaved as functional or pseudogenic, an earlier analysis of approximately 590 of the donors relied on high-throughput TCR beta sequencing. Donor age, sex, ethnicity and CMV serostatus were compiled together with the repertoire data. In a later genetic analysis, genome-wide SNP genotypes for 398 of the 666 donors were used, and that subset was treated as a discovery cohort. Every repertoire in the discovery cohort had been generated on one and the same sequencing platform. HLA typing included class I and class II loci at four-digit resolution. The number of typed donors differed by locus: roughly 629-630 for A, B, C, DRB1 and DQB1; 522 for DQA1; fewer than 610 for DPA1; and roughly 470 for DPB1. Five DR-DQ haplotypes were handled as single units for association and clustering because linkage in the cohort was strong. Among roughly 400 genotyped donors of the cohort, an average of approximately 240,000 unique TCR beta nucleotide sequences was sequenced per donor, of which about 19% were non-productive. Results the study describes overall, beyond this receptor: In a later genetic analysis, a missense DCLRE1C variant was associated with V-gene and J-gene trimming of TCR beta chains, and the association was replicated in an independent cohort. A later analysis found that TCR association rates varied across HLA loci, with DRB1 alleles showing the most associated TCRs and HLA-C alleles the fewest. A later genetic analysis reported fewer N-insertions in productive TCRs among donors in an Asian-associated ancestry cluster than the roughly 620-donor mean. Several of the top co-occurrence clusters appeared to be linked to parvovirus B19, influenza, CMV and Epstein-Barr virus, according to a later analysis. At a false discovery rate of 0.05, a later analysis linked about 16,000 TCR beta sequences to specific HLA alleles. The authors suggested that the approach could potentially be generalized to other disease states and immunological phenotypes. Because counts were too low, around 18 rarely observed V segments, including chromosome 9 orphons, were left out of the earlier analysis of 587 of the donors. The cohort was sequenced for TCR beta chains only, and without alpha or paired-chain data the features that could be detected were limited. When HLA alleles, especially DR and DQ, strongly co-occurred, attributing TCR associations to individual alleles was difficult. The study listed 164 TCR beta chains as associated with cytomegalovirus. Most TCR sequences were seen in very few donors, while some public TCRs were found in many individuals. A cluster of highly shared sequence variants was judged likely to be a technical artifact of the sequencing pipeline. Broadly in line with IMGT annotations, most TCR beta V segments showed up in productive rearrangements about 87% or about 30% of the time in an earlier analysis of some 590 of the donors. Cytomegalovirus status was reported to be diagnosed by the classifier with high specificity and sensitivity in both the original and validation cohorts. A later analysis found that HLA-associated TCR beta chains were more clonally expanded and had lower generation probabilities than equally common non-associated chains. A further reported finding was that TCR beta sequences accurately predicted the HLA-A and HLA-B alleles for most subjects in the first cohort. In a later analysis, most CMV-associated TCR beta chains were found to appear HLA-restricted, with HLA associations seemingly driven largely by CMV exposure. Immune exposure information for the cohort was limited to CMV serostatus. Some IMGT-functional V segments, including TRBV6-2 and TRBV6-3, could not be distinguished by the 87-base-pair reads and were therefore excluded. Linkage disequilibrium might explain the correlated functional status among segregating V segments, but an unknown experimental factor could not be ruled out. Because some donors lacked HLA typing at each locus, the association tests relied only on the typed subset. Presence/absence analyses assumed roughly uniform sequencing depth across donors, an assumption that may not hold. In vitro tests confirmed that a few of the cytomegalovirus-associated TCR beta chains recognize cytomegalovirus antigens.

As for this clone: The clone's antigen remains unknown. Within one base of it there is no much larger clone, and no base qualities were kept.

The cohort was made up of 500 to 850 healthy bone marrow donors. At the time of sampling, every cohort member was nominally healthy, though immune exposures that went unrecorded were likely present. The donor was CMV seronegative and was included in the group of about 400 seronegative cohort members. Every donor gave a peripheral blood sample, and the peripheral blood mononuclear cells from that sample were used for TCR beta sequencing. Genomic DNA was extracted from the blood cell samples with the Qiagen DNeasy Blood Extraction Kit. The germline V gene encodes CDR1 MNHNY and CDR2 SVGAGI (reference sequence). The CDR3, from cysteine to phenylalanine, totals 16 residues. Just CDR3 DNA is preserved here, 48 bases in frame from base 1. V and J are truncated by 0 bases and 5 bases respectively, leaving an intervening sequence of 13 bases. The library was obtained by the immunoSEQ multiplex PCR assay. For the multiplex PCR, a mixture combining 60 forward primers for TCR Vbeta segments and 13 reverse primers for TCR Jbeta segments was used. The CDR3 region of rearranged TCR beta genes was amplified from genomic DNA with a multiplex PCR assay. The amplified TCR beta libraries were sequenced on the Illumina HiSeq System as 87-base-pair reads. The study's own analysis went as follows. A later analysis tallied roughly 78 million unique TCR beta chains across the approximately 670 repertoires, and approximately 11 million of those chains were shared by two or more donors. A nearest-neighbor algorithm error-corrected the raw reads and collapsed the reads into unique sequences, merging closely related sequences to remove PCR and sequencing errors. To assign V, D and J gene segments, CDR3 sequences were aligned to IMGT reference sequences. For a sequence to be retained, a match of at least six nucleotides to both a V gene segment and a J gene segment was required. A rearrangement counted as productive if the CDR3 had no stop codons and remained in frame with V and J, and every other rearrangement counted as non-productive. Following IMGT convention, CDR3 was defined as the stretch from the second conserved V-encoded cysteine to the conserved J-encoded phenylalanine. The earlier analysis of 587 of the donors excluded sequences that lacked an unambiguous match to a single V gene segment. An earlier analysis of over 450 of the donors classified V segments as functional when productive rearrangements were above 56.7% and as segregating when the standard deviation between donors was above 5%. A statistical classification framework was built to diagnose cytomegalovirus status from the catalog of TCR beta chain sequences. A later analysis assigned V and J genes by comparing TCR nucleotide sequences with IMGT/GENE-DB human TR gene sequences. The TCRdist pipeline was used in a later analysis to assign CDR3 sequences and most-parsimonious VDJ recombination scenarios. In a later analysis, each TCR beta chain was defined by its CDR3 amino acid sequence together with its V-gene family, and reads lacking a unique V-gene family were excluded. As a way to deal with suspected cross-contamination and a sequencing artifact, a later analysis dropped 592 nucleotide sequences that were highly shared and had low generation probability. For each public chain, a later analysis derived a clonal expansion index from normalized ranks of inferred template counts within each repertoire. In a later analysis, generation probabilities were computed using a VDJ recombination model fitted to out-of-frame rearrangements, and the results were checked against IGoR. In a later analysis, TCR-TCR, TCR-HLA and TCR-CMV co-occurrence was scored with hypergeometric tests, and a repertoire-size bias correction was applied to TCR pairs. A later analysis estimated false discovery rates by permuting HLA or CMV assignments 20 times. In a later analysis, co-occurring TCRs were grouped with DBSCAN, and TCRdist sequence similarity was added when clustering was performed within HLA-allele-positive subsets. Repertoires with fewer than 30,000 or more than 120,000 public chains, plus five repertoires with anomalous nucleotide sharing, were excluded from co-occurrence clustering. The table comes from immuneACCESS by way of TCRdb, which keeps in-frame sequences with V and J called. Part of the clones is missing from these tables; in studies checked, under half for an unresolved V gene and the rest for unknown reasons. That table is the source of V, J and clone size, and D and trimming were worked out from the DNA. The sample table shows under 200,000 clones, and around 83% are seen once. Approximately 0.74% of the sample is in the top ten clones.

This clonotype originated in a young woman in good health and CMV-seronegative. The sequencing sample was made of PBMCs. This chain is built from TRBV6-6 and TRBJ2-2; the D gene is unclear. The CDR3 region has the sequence CASSYSAGPGTGELFF. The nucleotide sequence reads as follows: TGTGCCAGCAGTTACTCCGCCGGCCCCGGGACCGGGGAGCTGTTTTTT.